The text below deals with one TCR beta chain. Its matching antigen is unknown. These data originate in a study of cytomegalovirus exposure and HLA in healthy donors. Study-wide points: Three chains linked to CMV were shown in vitro to be specific for CMV antigens.

Sequenced by immunoSEQ multiplex PCR; TCRdb stores in-frame clones only, minus some. The repertoire holds approximately 280,000 clones, with around 89% as singletons. Material: PBMCs. The TCR comes from a woman between 18 and 30 years old in good health and CMV-seronegative.

The CDR3 sequence: CASSEGQWGNQPQHF. Here the CDR3 DNA reads TGTGCCAGCAGCGAAGGACAGTGGGGCAATCAGCCCCAGCATTTT. The chain links TRBV7-2 to TRBJ1-5; D might be TRBD1 (6 bases). The CDR3 runs to 15 residues. Germline V lookup: CDR1 SGHTA, CDR2 FQGNSA. The V and J ends lost 5 bases and 2 bases respectively, with 13 bases between them.